The 32 T cell receptor beta chains below were found in one sample sequenced in a study of blood T cells in healthy people across ages. Primers used in a second PCR of roughly 6 to 12 cycles were a sample-barcoded 5' primer and a J-beta primer mix. TCRdb called the 5' RACE reads again in MiXCR, with one record for every CDR3 protein. This sample carries hundreds of thousands of distinct CDR3 sequences, under 45% of them seen once, and the ten largest clones take about a fifth. The specimen was blood. All receptors come from a man in his sixties in good health.

The V and J genes are TRBV28 and TRBJ1-2, with D hard to call. This CDR3 spans 12 amino acids. The V end lost 3 bases, the J end lost 8 bases, and 10 bases lay between the germline ends. The germline V gene encodes CDR1 MDHEN and CDR2 SYDVKM. The chain's CDR3 is CASSFKPRGYTF. In DNA, the CDR3 is TGTGCCAGCAGTTTTAAACCGCGGGGCTACACCTTC.

This chain uses TRBV9 with TRBJ2-7; tentative D call: TRBD2 (7 bases). In germline, CDR1 is SGDLS, CDR2 YYNGEE. The CDR3 is 16 residues long. Trimming pared 0 bases from V and 0 bases from J, leaving 13 bases between. CDR3 nucleotides: TGTGCCAGCAGCGTAGCGGGGGGCCTAAGCTCCTACGAGCAGTACTTC. Residues: CASSVAGGLSSYEQYF.

The genes are TRBV30 and TRBJ2-1; D uncertain. Trimming left V 5 bases short and J 0 bases short, with 5 bases between. In germline, CDR1 is GTSNPN, CDR2 SVGIG (reference sequence). This CDR3 has 12 amino acids. The CDR3 coding sequence is TGTGCCTGGGCCAACTCCTACAATGAGCAGTTCTTC. It is translated as CAWANSYNEQFF.

The chain is built from TRBV20-1 and TRBJ1-2, with unresolved D. The ends were cut back, 2 bases at V and 7 bases at J, with 8 bases in the middle. CDR3 length: 11 residues. The V gene's germline CDR1 is DFQATT and CDR2 SNEGSKA (reference sequence). The CDR3 nucleotides are TGCAGTGCTAGAACTAATGGTGGCTACACCTTC. Its protein is CSARTNGGYTF.

This clonotype came up many times. The V and J genes are TRBV28 and TRBJ2-5; possibly TRBD1 for D (5 bases). The germline CDR1 and CDR2 sequences are MDHEN and SYDVKM. The CDR3 is 13 amino acids. Trimming removed 5 bases from V and 5 bases from J, with 12 bases in between. The CDR3 sequence is CASSDSRVETQYF. The CDR3 DNA reads as TGTGCCAGCAGTGACTCCAGGGTGGAGACCCAGTACTTC.

The V gene is TRBV4-1, the J gene TRBJ1-3; 7 nucleotides match TRBD1. J gave up 4 bases and V 4 bases, and 13 bases lay outside the gene matches. The CDR3 covers 17 residues. CDR1 is MGHRA and CDR2 is YSYEKL in the germline V gene. The CDR3 reads CASSPNPVVGGGNTIYF. The CDR3 DNA reads TGCGCCAGCAGCCCGAATCCCGTCGTAGGGGGCGGAAACACCATATATTTT.

In this sample, this clonotype turned up a few times. The chain combines TRBV6-5 with TRBJ2-5, with no clear D. The assigned J gene may be wrong: the sequence end matches TRBJ2-7 better. This CDR3 comprises 16 residues. CDR1 is MNHEY and CDR2 is SVGAGI in the germline V gene. The CDR3 sequence is CASSQLGAGRSYEQYF. The CDR3 DNA is TGTGCCAGCAGTCAACTCGGAGCAGGCAGGTCCTACGAGCAGTACTTC.

This chain links TRBV7-9 with TRBJ2-3; D perhaps matches TRBD2 (6 bases). Trimming removed 8 bases at V and 3 bases at J, with 15 bases between. The CDR3 length is 14 residues. Germline V gives CDR1 SEHNR, CDR2 FQNEAQ (reference sequence). The DNA for the CDR3 is TGTGCCAGCCGAAAGGCGGGGAAGACAGATACGCAGTATTTT. This encodes CASRKAGKTDTQYF. Together with reference TRBV7-9 and TRBJ2-3, the CDR3 gives the full variable domain: DTGVSQNPRHKITKRGQNVTFRCDPISEHNRLYWYRQTLGQGPEFLTYFQNEAQLEKSRLLSDRFSAERPKGSFSTLEIQRTEQGDSAMYLCASRKAGKTDTQYFGPGTRLTVL.

CDR3 sequence reads: CSARRQGFMNTEAFF. The CDR3 DNA reads TGCAGTGCTAGACGGCAGGGCTTCATGAACACTGAAGCTTTCTTT. V gene TRBV20-1 combines with J gene TRBJ1-1; a weak D match, TRBD1 (5 bases). Trimming stripped 2 bases from V and 0 bases from J, with 13 bases between. This CDR3 has 15 amino acids. The germline V gene has CDR1 DFQATT and CDR2 SNEGSKA (reference sequence).

This chain joins TRBV5-6 and TRBJ2-7; 10 bases agree with TRBD2. The CDR3 extends over 17 amino acids. The germline V gene has CDR1 SGHDT and CDR2 YYEEEE. V gave up 1 base and J gave up 7 bases; unmatched junction bases: 14. The CDR3 bases are TGTGCCAGCAGCTTGAGTTTGCTAGCGGGGGCCACCAATGAGCAGTACTTC. This encodes CASSLSLLAGATNEQYF.

V usage is TRBV5-6 and J usage is TRBJ1-5; 8 bases match TRBD1. Per germline, CDR1 SGHDT and CDR2 YYEEEE. The CDR3 extends over 14 amino acids. Trimming removed 1 base from V and 5 bases from J; junction bases left unmatched: 2. Here the CDR3 DNA reads TGTGCCAGCAGCTTGCCGACAGGGGATCAGCCCCAGCATTTT. Protein product: CASSLPTGDQPQHF.

The chain uses TRBV19 and TRBJ2-7; D is possibly TRBD1 (5 bases). The length of the CDR3 is 14 residues. The V gene's germline CDR1 is LNHDA and CDR2 SQIVND (reference sequence). Trimming pared 2 bases from V and 1 base from J, leaving 9 bases between. CDR3 amino acids: CASSITPGSYEQYF. In DNA form, the CDR3 reads TGTGCCAGTAGTATAACCCCAGGGTCCTACGAGCAGTACTTC.

In the case of this clonotype: A read error may produce the germline difference seen at one junction end. V is TRBV11-2 and J is TRBJ1-2; D gene uncertain. Germline lookup yields CDR1 SGHAT and CDR2 FQNNGV. The CDR3 runs to 14 residues. CDR3 sequence (DNA): TGTACCAGCAGCTTAACGGCACCTCTGGGGGGCTACACCTTC. It translates to CTSSLTAPLGGYTF. The full variable domain, with the rest looked up from reference TRBV11-2 and TRBJ1-2, is EAGVAQSPRYKIIEKRQSVAFWCNPISGHATLYWYQQILGQGPKLLIQFQNNGVVDDSQLPKDRFSAERLKGVDSTLKIQPAKLEDSAVYLCTSSLTAPLGGYTFGSGTRLTVV.

This chain connects TRBV4-1 to TRBJ2-3; D is unresolved. Trimming took off 1 base at V and 6 bases at J, with 14 bases between the two ends. The CDR3 is 15 residues long. Germline V gene lookup returns CDR1 MGHRA and CDR2 YSYEKL. The CDR3 sequence is CASSQADGYKDTQYF. The CDR3 DNA follows: TGCGCCAGCAGCCAAGCGGACGGGTATAAGGATACGCAGTATTTT.

The CDR3 sequence is CASSLTWGLQFF. DNA of the CDR3: TGTGCCAGCAGCCTAACGTGGGGGCTACAGTTCTTC. The rearrangement uses TRBV27 and TRBJ2-1, with D possibly matching TRBD1 (6 bases). CDR1 and CDR2 from the germline V gene are MNHEY and SMNVEV (reference sequence). The V end was cut by 6 bases, the J end by 13 bases, with 16 bases between. This CDR3 has 12 residues.

The chain joins TRBV6-2 or TRBV6-3 to TRBJ1-1; 9 nucleotides line up with TRBD1. From germline, CDR1 is MNHEY and CDR2 SVGEGT. V lost 2 bases to trimming and J lost 7 bases; unmatched junction nucleotides: 5. The CDR3 is made up of 14 amino acids. The CDR3 bases are TGTGCCAGCAGTTACGGGACAGGGACTTTTGAAGCTTTCTTT. Its translation is CASSYGTGTFEAFF.

The V and J genes are TRBV5-5 and TRBJ2-2; D unresolved. The CDR3 is 12 residues long. Germline CDR1 and CDR2: SGHKS and YYEKEE (reference sequence). Between the trimmed V and J ends, which lost 5 bases and 6 bases, there was a span of 8 bases. The DNA of the CDR3 is TGTGCCAGCAGTTACTACCCCGGGGAGCTGTTTTTT. Its protein product is CASSYYPGELFF.

The V and J genes are TRBV5-5 and TRBJ2-7, with TRBD2 matching 8 bases. The CDR3 sequence is 14 residues long. Trimming at V came to 3 bases and at J to 5 bases, leaving 7 bases not matched to a gene. Per germline, CDR1 SGHKS and CDR2 YYEKEE (reference sequence). The CDR3: CASSWSGGAHEQYF. In nucleotides, the CDR3 is TGTGCCAGCAGCTGGTCGGGGGGGGCCCACGAGCAGTACTTC. The variable domain in full, with the rest retrieved from reference TRBV5-5 and TRBJ2-7, is DAGVTQSPTHLIKTRGQQVTLRCSPISGHKSVSWYQQVLGQGPQFIFQYYEKEERGRGNFPDRFSARQFPNYSSELNVNALLLGDSALYLCASSWSGGAHEQYFGPGTRLTVT.

The chain joins TRBV7-9 to TRBJ1-4; D gene unclear. The germline gives CDR1 SEHNR, CDR2 FQNEAQ (reference sequence). The CDR3 length is 10 residues. The CDR3 DNA reads as TGTGCTTCGGAGGATGAAAAACTGTTTTTT. This translates into CASEDEKLFF.

This clonotype was picked up one time. The J gene is TRBJ2-3, the V gene TRBV20-1, with D possibly TRBD2 on 6 matching bases. The CDR3 is made up of 15 amino acids. The V gene lost 3 bases and the J gene lost 5 bases, with 18 bases spanning the gap. CDR1 is DFQATT, CDR2 SNEGSKA, per germline (reference sequence). CDR3 nucleotide sequence: TGCAGTGCTAGTTGGGCAGGAGGGAATGAAGATACGCAGTATTTT. It codes for CSASWAGGNEDTQYF.

There are a few counts of this clonotype. V usage is TRBV4-3 and J usage is TRBJ2-2; no clear D gene. V shed 1 base and J shed 4 bases, with 13 bases lying between them. The CDR3 sequence is 16 residues long. From germline, CDR1 is LGHNA and CDR2 YSLEER. The CDR3 region is CASSQVVTLVTGELFF. CDR3 DNA sequence: TGCGCCAGCAGCCAAGTTGTAACATTGGTCACCGGGGAGCTGTTTTTT.

The gene calls are TRBV11-2 and TRBJ2-1; TRBD1 aligns across 9 bases. CDR1 and CDR2 from the germline V gene are SGHAT and FQNNGV. CDR3 length: 17 residues. The V and J ends lost 1 base and 2 bases, in that order; junction bases with no gene match: 6. The CDR3 spells CASSLGPTGGTYNEQFF. The CDR3 DNA sequence: TGTGCCAGCAGCTTAGGACCGACAGGGGGGACCTACAATGAGCAGTTCTTC.

Only a few counts were recorded for this clonotype. This rearrangement joins TRBV6-6 to TRBJ1-1; D not certain. Germline CDR1 reads MNHNY; CDR2 reads SVGAGI (reference sequence). This CDR3 has 11 residues. The V gene lost 8 bases and the J gene lost 6 bases, with 10 bases spanning the gap. The CDR3 protein is CASAGQAEAFF. The CDR3 DNA sequence: TGTGCCAGCGCCGGGCAAGCTGAAGCTTTCTTT.

This clonotype showed up just a few times. The J gene is TRBJ1-1, the V gene TRBV7-2; tentatively, D is TRBD1 (6 bases). Germline V gives CDR1 SGHTA, CDR2 FQGNSA. This CDR3 has 13 amino acids. The CDR3 reads CATGGRVNTEAFF. DNA of the CDR3: TGTGCGACCGGGGGGCGGGTGAACACTGAAGCTTTCTTT.

There are a few counts of this clonotype. The chain recombines TRBV6-4 with TRBJ1-6, with D possibly matching TRBD1 (5 bases). Trimming stripped 4 bases from V and 11 bases from J, with 15 bases between. CDR3 size: 14 residues. Germline loops: CDR1 MRHNA, CDR2 SNTAGT. CDR3 bases: TGTGCCAGCAGTGCCCTACAGGCCACCCCACCCCTCCACTTT. Translating gives CASSALQATPPLHF.

The chain combines TRBV5-1 with TRBJ2-1; TRBD1 is a possible D gene (6 bases). This CDR3 is 18 amino acids long. CDR1 is SGHRS, CDR2 YFSETQ, per germline. Trimming took off 4 bases at V and 1 base at J, with 21 bases between the two ends. CDR3 sequence (DNA): TGCGCCAGCAGCAGCAACCATTTGCCCGACAGGTCCTACAATGAGCAGTTCTTC. The encoded protein is CASSSNHLPDRSYNEQFF.

This chain connects TRBV12-3 or TRBV12-4 to TRBJ2-2; 7 bases agree with TRBD1. The CDR3 runs 16 residues. With V trimmed by 4 bases and J by 3 bases, 8 bases remained unmatched. The CDR3: CASSSGQRSDTGELFF. CDR3 nucleotides: TGTGCCAGCAGTTCGGGACAGCGAAGCGACACCGGGGAGCTGTTTTTT.

This clonotype was found a few times. The gene calls are TRBV12-3 or TRBV12-4 and TRBJ2-2; D possibly matches TRBD1 or TRBD2 (6 bases each). The CDR3 has 14 amino acids. Trimming removed 6 bases from V and 4 bases from J, with 12 bases in between. This chain's CDR3 is CASSLGGGTGELFF. The CDR3 DNA follows: TGTGCCAGCAGCCTAGGAGGGGGCACCGGGGAGCTGTTTTTT.

The J gene is TRBJ1-5, the V gene TRBV7-9, with 8 bases that match TRBD1. The CDR3 length is 15 residues. The germline CDR1 and CDR2 sequences are SEHNR and FQNEAQ (reference sequence). The V segment lost 4 bases and the J segment 3 bases; nucleotides outside the gene matches: 5. CDR3 residues: CASSSGTGLNQPQHF. The CDR3 nucleotides are TGTGCCAGCAGCTCCGGGACAGGTCTCAATCAGCCCCAGCATTTT. Together with reference TRBV7-9 and TRBJ1-5, the CDR3 gives the full variable domain: DTGVSQNPRHKITKRGQNVTFRCDPISEHNRLYWYRQTLGQGPEFLTYFQNEAQLEKSRLLSDRFSAERPKGSFSTLEIQRTEQGDSAMYLCASSSGTGLNQPQHFGDGTRLSIL.

In this sample, this clonotype turned up many times. V usage is TRBV6-2 or TRBV6-3 and J usage is TRBJ1-1, with no clear D. The V end lost 7 bases, the J end lost 4 bases, and 10 bases lay between the germline ends. The CDR3 has 12 amino acids. Germline-derived CDR1 and CDR2 are MNHEY and SVGEGT. The CDR3 sequence: CASTNRGTEAFF. CDR3 in DNA: TGTGCCAGCACCAACCGGGGCACTGAAGCTTTCTTT.

The rearrangement uses TRBV2 and TRBJ2-2, with D possibly being TRBD1 (6 bases). The CDR3 is 13 residues long. CDR1 SNHLY and CDR2 FYNNEI come from the germline V gene. V lost 7 bases and J lost 4, with 10 bases in between. CDR3 sequence reads: CASILDSTGELFF. The CDR3 bases are TGTGCCAGCATTCTGGACAGCACCGGGGAGCTGTTTTTT.

The chain uses TRBV11-3 and TRBJ2-1; TRBD2 matches at 12 bases. The CDR3 sequence is 18 residues long. V dropped 5 bases and J dropped 1; count of bases not matched to a gene: 9. Germline loops: CDR1 SGHNT, CDR2 YENEEA. CDR3 region: CASSRLLAGGISYNEQFF. The DNA for the CDR3 is TGTGCCAGCAGCCGCCTTCTAGCGGGGGGGATTTCCTACAATGAGCAGTTCTTC. Full variable domain (missing parts from reference TRBV11-3 and TRBJ2-1): EAGVVQSPRYKIIEKKQPVAFWCNPISGHNTLYWYLQNLGQGPELLIRYENEEAVDDSQLPKDRFSAERLKGVDSTLKIQPAELGDSAVYLCASSRLLAGGISYNEQFFGPGTRLTVL.